The 10 T cell receptor beta chains below come from one sample, sequenced in a study of blood T cell repertoires in COVID-19. Using immunoSEQ multiplex PCR, the repertoire was profiled, and TCRdb retains in-frame clones only, with some absent. Of about 100,000 clones listed, roughly 90% were seen once; the top ten hold 4.5% to 6%. Sequenced material: peripheral blood. The receptors derive from a man aged 40-55 years with active or convalescent COVID-19.

The V call is TRBV6-5, the J call TRBJ1-5, with TRBD1 identical over 7 bases. The CDR3 consists of 16 residues. With 4 bases clipped from V and 1 base from J, the junction kept 7 bases outside the gene matches. Germline V gene lookup returns CDR1 MNHEY and CDR2 SVGAGI. CDR3 sequence: CASSLVGGSSNQPQHF. The CDR3, as DNA: TGTGCCAGCAGTTTGGTAGGGGGCTCGAGCAATCAGCCCCAGCATTTT.

The chain recombines TRBV29-1 with TRBJ1-2, with 10 bases aligning to TRBD1. Trimming removed 1 base from V and 8 bases from J; junction bases left unmatched: 4. CDR1 and CDR2 (germline): SQVTM, ANQGSEA. The CDR3 loop spans 13 amino acids. The CDR3 is CSVEGGTGDGYTF. The CDR3 DNA reads as TGCAGCGTTGAAGGGGGGACAGGGGACGGCTACACCTTC.

This clone came up a few times. This chain connects TRBV6-2 or TRBV6-3 to TRBJ1-1, with 8 positions matching TRBD1. V shed 5 bases, J shed 5 bases, and the junction held 10 bases outside the gene matches. Germline CDR1 and CDR2: MNHEY and SVGEGT. This CDR3 is built from 15 residues. CDR3 protein: CASSEWQGARTEAFF. In nucleotides, the CDR3 is TGTGCCAGCAGTGAGTGGCAGGGGGCGCGGACTGAAGCTTTCTTT.

The chain has TRBV10-2 and TRBJ2-5, with 7 bases aligning to TRBD2. Germline CDR1 is WSHSY and CDR2 is SAAADI. The CDR3 is made up of 12 amino acids. The V segment lost 3 bases and the J segment 7 bases; nucleotides outside the gene matches: 2. DNA for the CDR3: TGCGCCAGCAGTGAAGCGGGGTTGACCCAGTACTTC. Translation gives CASSEAGLTQYF.

This chain uses TRBV6-1 with TRBJ2-1; TRBD2 agrees at 10 bases. Germline CDR1 and CDR2: MNHNS and SASEGT. V shed 3 bases and J 11 bases; nucleotides not matched to a gene: 13. This CDR3 has 16 amino acids. CDR3 region: CASSDVPSGSYRQQFF. The CDR3 bases are TGTGCCAGCAGTGACGTGCCTAGCGGGAGTTATCGGCAGCAGTTCTTC.

V is TRBV19 and J is TRBJ2-2, with D tentatively TRBD2 (5 bases). V was trimmed by 7 bases and J by 1 base, leaving 13 bases between them. The CDR3 has 15 residues. Per the germline V gene, CDR1 is LNHDA and CDR2 is SQIVND (reference sequence). The DNA for the CDR3 is TGTGCCAGTACCTCGAGGGCTGGGAACACCGGGGAGCTGTTTTTT. Residues: CASTSRAGNTGELFF.

The rearrangement uses TRBV7-6 and TRBJ2-1, with 7 bases matching TRBD2. Germline CDR1 is SGHVS and CDR2 is FNYEAQ. The CDR3 length is 15 residues. Unmatched junction bases numbered 11, after V lost 5 bases and J lost 7 bases. The CDR3 bases are TGTGCCAGCAGCAAGGGAGGGCAAGGAAGGAATGAGCAGTTCTTC. Translating gives CASSKGGQGRNEQFF.

This sequence joins TRBV12-3 or TRBV12-4 and TRBJ1-5; D ambiguous. V was pared by 7 bases and J by 13 bases, with 17 bases between. This CDR3 contains 12 residues. The chain's CDR3 is CASMGNLAPQHF. CDR3 DNA: TGTGCCAGCATGGGAAATCTAGCGCCTCAGCATTTT.

V is TRBV5-6 and J is TRBJ1-2; 12 nucleotides agree with TRBD1. Germline CDR1 reads SGHDT; CDR2 reads YYEEEE. CDR3 size: 14 residues. J was trimmed by 8 bases and V by 5 bases; bases with no gene match: 7. CDR3 bases: TGTGCCAGCAGGAAGGGACAGGGGGCTGGCGGCTACACCTTC. The encoded protein is CASRKGQGAGGYTF.

The chain couples TRBV4-2 to TRBJ1-2; 7 bases line up with TRBD1. This CDR3 contains 16 residues. V gave up 1 base and J gave up 4 bases; unmatched junction bases: 9. CDR1 LGHNA and CDR2 YNFKEQ come from the germline V gene. CDR3 sequence (DNA): TGTGCCAGCAGCCAAGGCGAGGGACAGTACGCCTATGGCTACACCTTC. It yields the protein CASSQGEGQYAYGYTF.